What follows are 2 T cell receptor beta chains derived from one specimen sequenced in a study of CD8 T cells in Susac syndrome. Reverse transcription of 0.5 to 1 ug RNA was performed with random hexamers. MiXCR, run by TCRdb on the immunoSEQ multiplex PCR reads, gives a single entry per CDR3 protein. The table includes about 180,000 distinct CDR3 sequences, approximately 95% detected once. The sample consisted of CD4+ T cells from PBMCs. These receptors were collected from a human donor with Susac syndrome.

The CDR3 bases are TGTGCCAGCAGCTTACTGGGACAGGGAGGAGATACGCAGTATTTT. Translating it yields CASSLLGQGGDTQYF. V usage is TRBV7-3 and J usage is TRBJ2-3; 9 positions agree with TRBD1. Unmatched junction bases numbered 5, after V lost 2 bases and J lost 5 bases. Germline lookup yields CDR1 SGHTA and CDR2 FQGTGA. This CDR3 is 15 amino acids long.

J is TRBJ2-3 and V is TRBV4-2; D possibly corresponds to TRBD2 (6 bases). The CDR3 is 17 residues long. In germline, CDR1 is LGHNA, CDR2 YNFKEQ. The V gene lost 1 base and the J gene lost 1 base, with 15 bases spanning the gap. The CDR3 protein is CASSQAWGDFGTDTQYF. For the CDR3, the DNA is TGTGCCAGCAGCCAAGCCTGGGGGGATTTCGGCACAGATACGCAGTATTTT.